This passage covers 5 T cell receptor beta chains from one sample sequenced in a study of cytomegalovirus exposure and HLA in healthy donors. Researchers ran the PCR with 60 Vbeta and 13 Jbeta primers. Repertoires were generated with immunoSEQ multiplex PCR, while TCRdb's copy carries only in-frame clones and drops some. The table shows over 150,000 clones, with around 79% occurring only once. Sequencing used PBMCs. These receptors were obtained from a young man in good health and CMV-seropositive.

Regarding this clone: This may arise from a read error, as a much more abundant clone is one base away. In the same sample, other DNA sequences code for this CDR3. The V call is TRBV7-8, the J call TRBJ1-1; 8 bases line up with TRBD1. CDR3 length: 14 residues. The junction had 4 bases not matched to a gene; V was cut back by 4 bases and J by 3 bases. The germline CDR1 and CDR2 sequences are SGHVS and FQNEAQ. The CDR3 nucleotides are TGTGCCAGCAGCTCCGGACAGGGTCACACTGAAGCTTTCTTT. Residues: CASSSGQGHTEAFF.

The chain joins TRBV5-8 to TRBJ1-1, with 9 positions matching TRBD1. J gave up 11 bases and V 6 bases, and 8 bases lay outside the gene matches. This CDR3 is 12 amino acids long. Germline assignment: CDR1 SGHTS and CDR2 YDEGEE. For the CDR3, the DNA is TGTGCCAGCAACCGCGGGACAGGGAATGCTTTCTTT. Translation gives CASNRGTGNAFF.

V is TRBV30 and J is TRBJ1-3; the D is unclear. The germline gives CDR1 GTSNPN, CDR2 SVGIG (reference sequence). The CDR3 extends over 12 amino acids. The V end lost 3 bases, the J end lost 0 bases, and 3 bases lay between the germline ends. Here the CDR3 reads CAWSLSGNTIYF. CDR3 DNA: TGTGCCTGGAGCCTCTCTGGAAACACCATATATTTT.

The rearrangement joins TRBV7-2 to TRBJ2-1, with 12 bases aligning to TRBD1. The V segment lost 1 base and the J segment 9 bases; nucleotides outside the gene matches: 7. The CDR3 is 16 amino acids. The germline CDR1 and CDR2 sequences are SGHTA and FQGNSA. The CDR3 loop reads CASSLDRDRGRSEQFF. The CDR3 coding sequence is TGTGCCAGCAGCTTAGACCGGGACAGGGGGCGGAGTGAGCAGTTCTTC.

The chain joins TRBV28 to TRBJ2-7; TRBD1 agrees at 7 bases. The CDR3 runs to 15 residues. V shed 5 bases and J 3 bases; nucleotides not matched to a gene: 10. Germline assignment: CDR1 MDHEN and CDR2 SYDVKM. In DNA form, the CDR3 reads TGTGCCAGCAGTCTACCGGGACAGACCCTCTACGAGCAGTACTTC. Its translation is CASSLPGQTLYEQYF.